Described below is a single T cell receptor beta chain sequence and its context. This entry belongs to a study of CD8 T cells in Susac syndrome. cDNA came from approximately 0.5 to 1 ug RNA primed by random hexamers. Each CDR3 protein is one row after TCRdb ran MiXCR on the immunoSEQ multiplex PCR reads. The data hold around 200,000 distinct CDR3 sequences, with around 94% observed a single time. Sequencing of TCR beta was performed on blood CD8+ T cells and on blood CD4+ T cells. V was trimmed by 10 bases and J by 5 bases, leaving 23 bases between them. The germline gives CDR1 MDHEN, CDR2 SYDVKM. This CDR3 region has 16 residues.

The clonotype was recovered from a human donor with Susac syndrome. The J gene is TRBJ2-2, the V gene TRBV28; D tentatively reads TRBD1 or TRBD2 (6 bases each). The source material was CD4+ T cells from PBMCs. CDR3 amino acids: CATNSRGRQRTGELFF. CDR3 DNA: TGTGCCACCAATTCTCGGGGGCGGCAGAGGACCGGGGAGCTGTTTTTT. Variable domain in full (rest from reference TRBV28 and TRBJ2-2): DVKVTQSSRYLVKRTGEKVFLECVQDMDHENMFWYRQDPGLGLRLIYFSYDVKMKEKGDIPEGYSVSREKKERFSLILESASTNQTSMYLCATNSRGRQRTGELFFGEGSRLTVL.